This T cell receptor (beta chain) was documented in a study of cytomegalovirus exposure and HLA in healthy donors. Findings of the study overall: It was likely that a cluster of highly shared sequence variants was a sequencing artifact. The productive fraction for most TCR beta V segments was about 87% or about 30% in an earlier analysis. With further analysis later on, most CMV-associated TCR beta chains appeared HLA-restricted.

The CDR3 runs to 14 residues. V shed 3 bases and J shed 1 base, with 10 bases lying between them. The germline V gene encodes CDR1 ENHRY and CDR2 SYGVKD. Primers for the PCR totalled 60 Vbeta and 13 Jbeta. Sequencing used immunoSEQ multiplex PCR; TCRdb keeps in-frame clones, though not all of them. This repertoire shows fewer than 200,000 clones, around three quarters found once; its top ten account for 4.5% to 6%. Comment on this clone: Its cognate antigen is unknown.

J is TRBJ2-7 and V is TRBV10-3, with D perhaps matching TRBD2 (5 bases). Sequencing used PBMCs. This clonotype originated in a man aged 35 to 55 in good health and CMV-seronegative. CDR3 protein: CAISDPRGSYEQYF. In nucleotides, the CDR3 is TGTGCCATCAGTGACCCGAGAGGGTCCTACGAGCAGTACTTC.